One and the same sample provided the 11 T cell receptor beta chains below, sequenced in a study of T cell responses to AZD1222 COVID-19 vaccine. Some clones are missing from TCRdb's copy, which holds only in-frame ones; the method was immunoSEQ multiplex PCR. Of 100,000 or so clones listed, just over 90% are singletons. Sequenced material: peripheral blood, taken on day 0 of AZD1222 vaccination. These TCRs come from an adult in good health.

J is TRBJ1-5 and V is TRBV4-2, with 9 bases that match TRBD1. The CDR3 sequence is 16 residues long. Losses at the gene ends were 1 base for V and 2 bases for J; bases not matched to a gene: 3. Germline loops: CDR1 LGHNA, CDR2 YNFKEQ. CDR3: CASSQGTGEGNQPQHF. The CDR3 DNA reads TGTGCCAGCAGCCAAGGGACAGGGGAAGGCAATCAGCCCCAGCATTTT.

The chain recombines TRBV30 with TRBJ1-4; tentative D call: TRBD1 (6 bases). Per germline, CDR1 GTSNPN and CDR2 SVGIG (reference sequence). This CDR3 is built from 12 residues. V was cut by 5 bases and J by 8 bases, with 12 bases left in between. CDR3 protein: CAWYKGGEKLFF. CDR3 DNA sequence: TGTGCCTGGTACAAGGGGGGGGAAAAACTGTTTTTT.

The chain links TRBV19 to TRBJ1-6; TRBD1 is a possible D gene (5 bases). V lost 9 bases and J lost 6, with 15 bases in between. CDR1 and CDR2 from the germline V gene are LNHDA and SQIVND (reference sequence). CDR3 length: 14 amino acids. This chain's CDR3 is CASSFSQANSPLHF. The CDR3 region has the DNA TGTGCCAGCTCATTTTCACAGGCTAATTCACCCCTCCACTTT.

V is TRBV9 and J is TRBJ2-1, with 7 bases matching TRBD1. This CDR3 has 15 amino acids. V shed 4 bases and J 1 base; nucleotides not matched to a gene: 5. Looked up from germline, CDR1 is SGDLS and CDR2 is YYNGEE. DNA for the CDR3: TGTGCCAGCAGCAAAGGGACAGCTTCCTACAATGAGCAGTTCTTC. Translated, it gives CASSKGTASYNEQFF.

The rearrangement joins TRBV9 to TRBJ2-3, with D possibly matching TRBD2 (5 bases). The CDR3 is made up of 13 amino acids. With 4 bases removed from V and 3 bases from J, the gap between germline ends came to 9 bases. CDR1 is SGDLS, CDR2 YYNGEE, per germline. CDR3 region: CASSRGQTDTQYF. CDR3 nucleotide sequence: TGTGCCAGCAGCAGAGGGCAGACAGATACGCAGTATTTT.

This clone was detected only once. The chain combines TRBV19 with TRBJ1-5; D gene ambiguous. V shed 5 bases and J shed 5 bases, with 10 bases lying between them. Germline CDR1 reads LNHDA; CDR2 reads SQIVND (reference sequence). The CDR3 is 13 residues long. The CDR3 DNA follows: TGTGCCAGTAGTGGATTCGGTGATCAGCCCCAGCATTTT. The encoded protein is CASSGFGDQPQHF.

In nucleotides, the CDR3 is TGTGCCAGCTCACCCGATATCGACAGGGAGACTGAAGCTTTCTTT. Encoded protein: CASSPDIDRETEAFF. This chain links TRBV18 with TRBJ1-1, with 7 bases aligning to TRBD1. This CDR3 spans 15 amino acids. Germline loops: CDR1 KGHSH, CDR2 LQKENI. V lost 3 bases, J lost 5 bases, and 9 bases stayed unmatched.

This clone was seen once. V usage is TRBV7-2 and J usage is TRBJ1-1; TRBD1 agrees at 9 bases. V shed 6 bases, J shed 1 base, and the junction held 6 bases outside the gene matches. Germline V gene sequence: CDR1 SGHTA, CDR2 FQGNSA. The CDR3 consists of 15 residues. Written as DNA, the CDR3 is TGTGCCAGCAGGCCCGGGGACAGGGAGAACACTGAAGCTTTCTTT. It yields the protein CASRPGDRENTEAFF.

This chain connects TRBV6-5 to TRBJ1-1, with no clear D. CDR3 length: 12 amino acids. Germline loops: CDR1 MNHEY, CDR2 SVGAGI. V gave up 2 bases and J gave up 9 bases, with 10 bases separating them. As DNA, the CDR3 is TGTGCCAGCAGTTACCGGGTTGGGCAAGCTTTCTTT. Its translation: CASSYRVGQAFF.

The rearrangement uses TRBV6-2 or TRBV6-3 and TRBJ2-7; D uncertain. The CDR3 consists of 13 residues. The V end lost 0 bases, the J end lost 2 bases, and 5 bases lay between the germline ends. Germline lookup yields CDR1 MNHEY and CDR2 SVGEGT. The CDR3 DNA reads as TGTGCCAGCAGTTACTCAGCTCCCTACGAGCAGTACTTC. Its protein is CASSYSAPYEQYF.

This chain links TRBV6-2 or TRBV6-3 with TRBJ1-5, with TRBD1 matching 10 bases. V trimming: 6 bases; J trimming: 13 bases; junction bases outside the gene matches: 15. Germline CDR1 reads MNHEY; CDR2 reads SVGEGT. The CDR3 extends over 15 amino acids. CDR3: CASSHGGTGERSQHF. DNA of the CDR3: TGTGCCAGCAGCCATGGCGGGACAGGGGAACGGTCGCAGCATTTT.